Shown below are 9 T cell receptor beta chains from a single sample sequenced in a study of cytomegalovirus exposure and HLA in healthy donors. Amplification used 60 Vbeta primers and 13 Jbeta primers. Using immunoSEQ multiplex PCR, the repertoire was profiled, and TCRdb retains in-frame clones only, with some absent. Here the sample table reports 65,000 to 90,000 clones. Sequences were obtained from PBMCs. These TCRs come from a female donor in good health and CMV-seropositive.

The chain couples TRBV6-5 to TRBJ2-5; possible D gene TRBD1, 6 bases. The CDR3 is 14 residues long. Trimming shortened V by 4 bases and J by 3 bases, and 12 bases separated the two germline ends. Germline V gene lookup returns CDR1 MNHEY and CDR2 SVGAGI. CDR3 coding DNA: TGTGCCAGCAGTTCCCAATGGACAGAAGAGACCCAGTACTTC. Protein: CASSSQWTEETQYF.

The V and J genes are TRBV10-3 and TRBJ1-2; no firm D call. The CDR3 totals 15 residues. V lost 2 bases to trimming and J lost 1 base, with 11 bases between them. Germline CDR1 and CDR2: ENHRY and SYGVKD. The CDR3 loop is CAISEGEEFNYGYTF. For the CDR3, the DNA is TGTGCCATCAGTGAGGGCGAGGAATTTAACTATGGCTACACCTTC.

The rearrangement joins TRBV18 to TRBJ1-1; tentatively, D is TRBD1 (5 bases). V shed 0 bases and J shed 2 bases, with 13 bases lying between them. The CDR3 extends over 16 amino acids. Germline V gene data show CDR1 as KGHSH and CDR2 as LQKENI. The CDR3 DNA sequence: TGTGCCAGCTCACCACCGAGGGTCGGGGGAAACACTGAAGCTTTCTTT. It yields the protein CASSPPRVGGNTEAFF.

The chain joins TRBV19 to TRBJ1-5, with a weak D call TRBD1 (5 bases). CDR1 is LNHDA, CDR2 SQIVND, per germline (reference sequence). The CDR3 runs to 16 residues. V dropped 7 bases and J dropped 1 base, with 17 bases sitting between them. In DNA form, the CDR3 reads TGTGCCAGTACATCTCTCCGGGGGGGAAGCAATCAGCCCCAGCATTTT. Encoded protein: CASTSLRGGSNQPQHF.

This sequence joins TRBV7-9 and TRBJ2-5; 13 nucleotides align to TRBD2. CDR3 size: 17 residues. Trimming took 4 bases from V and 1 from J; bases not matched to a gene: 6. The germline V gene has CDR1 SEHNR and CDR2 FQNEAQ (reference sequence). CDR3 nucleotide sequence: TGTGCCAGCAGCTCGCCGGGACTAGCGGGGCGCCAAGAGACCCAGTACTTC. Amino acid sequence: CASSSPGLAGRQETQYF.

The chain has TRBV30 and TRBJ1-4, with 7 nucleotides matching TRBD1. CDR3 size: 14 residues. V trimming: 2 bases; J trimming: 7 bases; junction bases outside the gene matches: 7. CDR1 and CDR2 from the germline V gene are GTSNPN and SVGIG (reference sequence). The CDR3 is CAWSYGQGGEKLFF. The CDR3 DNA is TGTGCCTGGAGTTACGGGCAGGGGGGTGAAAAACTGTTTTTT.

This chain links TRBV11-1 with TRBJ2-7, with 9 bases aligning to TRBD2. The CDR3 is made up of 16 amino acids. V lost 5 bases, J lost 6 bases, and 14 bases stayed unmatched. Germline V CDR1 and CDR2: SGHAT, FQDESV (reference sequence). CDR3 protein: CASSQRSGGPAGEQYF. CDR3 nucleotide sequence: TGTGCCAGCAGCCAGCGGAGCGGGGGGCCCGCGGGCGAGCAGTACTTC.

The chain has TRBV5-6 and TRBJ1-1; D is possibly TRBD1 (5 bases). Germline CDR1 SGHDT, CDR2 YYEEEE. V lost 1 base, J lost 6 bases, and 13 bases lay in between. The CDR3 spans 14 residues. The CDR3: CASSLRGWGPEAFF. DNA of the CDR3: TGTGCCAGCAGCTTGCGGGGGTGGGGACCTGAAGCTTTCTTT.

The chain has TRBV6-5 and TRBJ1-2; TRBD1 matches at 8 bases. CDR1 MNHEY and CDR2 SVGAGI come from the germline V gene. This CDR3 spans 15 amino acids. The V gene end was trimmed by 0 bases and the J gene end by 4 bases; junction bases not matched to a gene: 4. This CDR3 is CASSYSGQGLYGYTF. CDR3 nucleotide sequence: TGTGCCAGCAGTTACTCCGGACAGGGACTCTATGGCTACACCTTC.